This TCR beta chain was observed in a study of memory CD4+ T cells and cytomegalovirus serostatus. Whole-study results and caveats: Each of some 67 CMV-associated TCRbeta sequences occurred in one to five individuals.

Single viable CD3+CD4+CD8-CD45RO+ cells were sorted as the memory CD4+ T cells. CDR1 is MNHEY, CDR2 SMNVEV, per germline (reference sequence). The CDR3 consists of 15 residues. V was cut by 2 bases and J by 0 bases, with 5 bases left in between. This clone was found a few times. Its antigen is not identified. TCRdb's copy holds only in-frame clones and misses some; the assay was immunoSEQ multiplex PCR. The repertoire has 50,000 or so clones, around 70% of them found once; the top ten carry 1.2%. This rearrangement joins TRBV27 to TRBJ2-6; D remains unclear. Sequenced input: memory CD4+ T cells from blood. This TCR was recovered from an adult in good health and CMV-seropositive. CDR3 in amino acids: CASSLALSGANVLTF. As DNA, the CDR3 is TGTGCCAGCAGTTTAGCCCTCTCTGGGGCCAACGTCCTGACTTTC.